These 9 T cell receptor beta chains originate from one sample sequenced in a study of identifying expanded T cells in peripheral blood. Clones were sequenced by immunoSEQ multiplex PCR, and TCRdb holds only the in-frame ones, with some missing. The profile shows some 93,000 clones, roughly 90% of them singletons. Material for sequencing was blood. These receptors originate from a person aged 18 to 70 in good health.

This sequence joins TRBV5-4 and TRBJ2-3, with 13 bases that match TRBD2. Trimming cost V 4 bases and J 1 base; bases outside gene matches: 9. The germline CDR1 and CDR2 sequences are SGHNT and YYREEE (reference sequence). This CDR3 has 18 amino acids. CDR3 sequence (DNA): TGTGCCAGCAGCCGAGGACTAGCGGGAGATGTGGGCACAGATACGCAGTATTTT. It codes for CASSRGLAGDVGTDTQYF.

This chain connects TRBV18 to TRBJ1-4; D is unclear. V was cut by 3 bases and J by 3 bases, with 2 bases left in between. Germline assignment: CDR1 KGHSH and CDR2 LQKENI. The CDR3 is made up of 12 amino acids. In DNA form, the CDR3 reads TGTGCCAGCTCACCGTCTAATGAAAAACTGTTTTTT. This codes for CASSPSNEKLFF. The variable domain in full, with the rest retrieved from reference TRBV18 and TRBJ1-4, is NAGVMQNPRHLVRRRGQEARLRCSPMKGHSHVYWYRQLPEEGLKFMVYLQKENIIDESGMPKERFSAEFPKEGPSILRIQQVVRGDSAAYFCASSPSNEKLFFGSGTQLSVL.

The gene calls are TRBV29-1 and TRBJ2-1; 7 bases map to TRBD2. Germline lookup yields CDR1 SQVTM and CDR2 ANQGSEA. The CDR3 sequence is 14 residues long. V lost 4 bases and J lost 3; bases outside the gene matches: 6. DNA of the CDR3: TGCAGCGTTGGAATAGCGGGTGGCTACAATGAGCAGTTCTTC. Amino acid sequence: CSVGIAGGYNEQFF.

The V call is TRBV27, the J call TRBJ1-5; perhaps TRBD1 as D (6 bases). Germline loops: CDR1 MNHEY, CDR2 SMNVEV (reference sequence). This CDR3 region has 16 residues. V lost 4 bases and J 8 bases, leaving 21 bases between the germline ends. CDR3 in amino acids: CASSSRTQGGWKPQHF. CDR3 DNA: TGTGCCAGCAGTTCTCGGACACAGGGAGGATGGAAGCCCCAGCATTTT.

This chain connects TRBV1 to TRBJ2-1; TRBD2, the D gene given by the table, was not confirmed from the DNA. TRBV1 is classified as a pseudogene. The CDR3 totals 23 residues. This CDR3 reads CTSSQAGIPAGLAVYSSHNEQFF. Here the CDR3 DNA reads TGCACCAGCAGCCAAGCGGGAATCCCAGCGGGACTAGCGGTTTACTCATCCCACAATGAGCAGTTCTTC.

The chain joins TRBV7-6 to TRBJ2-2; maybe TRBD1 (6 bases). The CDR3 extends over 17 amino acids. Deletions cut 2 bases from V and 3 bases from J, with 16 bases between. Germline lookup yields CDR1 SGHVS and CDR2 FNYEAQ. The CDR3 coding sequence is TGTGCCAGCAGCTTACTCCGGGGTCCAGGGGACACCGGGGAGCTGTTTTTT. Its protein product is CASSLLRGPGDTGELFF.

The chain couples TRBV29-1 to TRBJ2-3, with a possible D match to TRBD1 (6 bases). The CDR3 has 13 residues. V gave up 3 bases and J gave up 2 bases, with 9 bases separating them. Per the germline V gene, CDR1 is SQVTM and CDR2 is ANQGSEA. The CDR3 sequence is CSVEGAITDTQYF. CDR3 DNA sequence: TGCAGCGTTGAGGGGGCCATCACAGATACGCAGTATTTT.

The chain couples TRBV27 to TRBJ2-3, with 10 bases aligning to TRBD1. The CDR3 runs 18 residues. The ends lost 6 bases at V and 6 bases at J; junction bases unmatched: 18. The germline gives CDR1 MNHEY, CDR2 SMNVEV (reference sequence). The CDR3 DNA sequence: TGTGCCAGCAGCCTACAGGGGGTAGCGACAGGGGGCATCGATACGCAGTATTTT. It encodes CASSLQGVATGGIDTQYF.

The count of this clone is one. The chain's CDR3 is CASRGRVETQYF. CDR3 nucleotides: TGTGCCTCCAGGGGGCGGGTAGAGACCCAGTACTTC. The V gene is TRBV30, the J gene TRBJ2-5; TRBD1 matches at 8 bases. The CDR3 loop spans 12 amino acids. Germline V gene sequence: CDR1 GTSNPN, CDR2 SVGIG (reference sequence). Trimming removed 7 bases from V and 4 bases from J; junction bases left unmatched: 5.